The source of this T cell receptor beta chain is a study of T cells after yellow fever vaccination. This clonotype was seen more than once but under ten times. This CDR3 is 15 amino acids long. V was trimmed by 6 bases and J by 3 bases, leaving 17 bases between them. Germline CDR1 MNHNS, CDR2 SASEGT. TCRdb re-analysed the 5' RACE reads in MiXCR, keeping a single row per CDR3 protein. The data show some 250,000 distinct CDR3 sequences, 6.9% seen once. The sample in question was CD4+ T cells sorted from PBMCs, obtained 15 days after the yellow fever booster vaccination. The chain uses TRBV6-1 and TRBJ1-2; no clear D. This clonotype originated in a man in his thirties or forties who received the YFV17D yellow fever vaccine. The CDR3 protein is CASSPRSPGDYGYTF. The DNA for the CDR3 is TGTGCCAGCAGCCCCCGGAGTCCCGGGGACTATGGCTACACCTTC.